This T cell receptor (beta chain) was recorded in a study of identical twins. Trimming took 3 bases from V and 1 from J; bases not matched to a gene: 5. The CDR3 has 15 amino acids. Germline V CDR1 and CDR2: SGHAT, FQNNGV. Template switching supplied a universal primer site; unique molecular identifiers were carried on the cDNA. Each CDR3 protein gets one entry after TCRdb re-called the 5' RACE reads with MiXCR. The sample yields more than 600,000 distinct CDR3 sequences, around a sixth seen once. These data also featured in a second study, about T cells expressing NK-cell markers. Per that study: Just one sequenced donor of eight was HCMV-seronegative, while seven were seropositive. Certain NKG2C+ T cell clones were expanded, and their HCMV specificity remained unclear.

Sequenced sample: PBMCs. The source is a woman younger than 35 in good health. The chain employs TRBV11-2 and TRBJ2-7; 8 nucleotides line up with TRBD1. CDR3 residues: CASSFQGAQSYEQYF. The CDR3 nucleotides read TGTGCCAGCAGCTTCCAGGGGGCGCAATCCTACGAGCAGTACTTC.